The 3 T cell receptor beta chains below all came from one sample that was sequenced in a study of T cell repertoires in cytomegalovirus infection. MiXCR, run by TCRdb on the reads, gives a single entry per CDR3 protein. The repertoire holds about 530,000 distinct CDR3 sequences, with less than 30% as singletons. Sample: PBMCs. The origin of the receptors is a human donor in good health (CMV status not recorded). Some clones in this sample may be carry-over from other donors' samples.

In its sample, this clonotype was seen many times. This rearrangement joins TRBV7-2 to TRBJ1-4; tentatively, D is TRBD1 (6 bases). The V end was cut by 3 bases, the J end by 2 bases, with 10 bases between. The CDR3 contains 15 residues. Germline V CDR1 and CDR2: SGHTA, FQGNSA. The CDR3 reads CASSFSGVTNEKLFF. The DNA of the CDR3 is TGTGCCAGCAGCTTCTCAGGGGTCACTAATGAAAAACTGTTTTTT.

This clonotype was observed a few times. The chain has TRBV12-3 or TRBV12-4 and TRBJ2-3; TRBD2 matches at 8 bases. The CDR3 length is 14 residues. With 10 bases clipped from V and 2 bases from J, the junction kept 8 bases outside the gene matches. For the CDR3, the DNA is TGTGCCACCAAAGCGGGAGTCTCCACAGATACGCAGTATTTT. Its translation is CATKAGVSTDTQYF.

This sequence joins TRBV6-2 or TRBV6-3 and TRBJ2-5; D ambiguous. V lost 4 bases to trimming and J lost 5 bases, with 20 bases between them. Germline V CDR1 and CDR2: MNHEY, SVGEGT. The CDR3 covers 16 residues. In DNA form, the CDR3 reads TGTGCCAGCAGTTCCGTTCCGGCTCCCAATGGGGAGACCCAGTACTTC. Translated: CASSSVPAPNGETQYF.